This entry describes one T cell receptor beta chain. V was cut by 0 bases and J by 1 base, with 12 bases left in between. This CDR3 region has 16 residues. Germline V lookup: CDR1 ENHRY, CDR2 SYGVKD. These data are taken from a study of control samples from healthy donors and cancer patients. Sequenced by immunoSEQ multiplex PCR; TCRdb stores in-frame clones only, minus some. The sample records 120,000 or so clones, more than 85% being singletons. The clonotype originates from a middle-aged man with head and neck cancer. The material sequenced was PBMCs. The chain couples TRBV10-3 to TRBJ1-1; D remains ambiguous. The CDR3 region has the DNA TGTGCCATCAGTGAGTCGAAGGCGGGGAAGAACACTGAAGCTTTCTTT. Translated: CAISESKAGKNTEAFF.